The T cell receptor beta chain under discussion was sequenced for a study of radiation and T cells in renal cell carcinoma. Looking at the study overall: Nephrectomy followed 15 Gy stereotactic body radiation by 4 weeks.

Remarks on this clone: A junction boundary mismatches the germline segment, possibly from a read error.

Measured with immunoSEQ multiplex PCR; TCRdb has only the in-frame clones, and not every one. The sample consists of about 130,000 clones, over 75% of them appearing once. This CDR3 has 14 residues. CDR1 and CDR2 from the germline V gene are MGHRA and YSYEKL. The time point was: blood 2 weeks post-SBRT. Treatment noted: 15 Gy SBRT to primary tumor, nephrectomy 4 weeks later. The patient's renal cell carcinoma had clear cell pathology. The sequencing here drew on blood, taken from a patient whose treatment included radiotherapy and nephrectomy. This TCR was recovered from a woman aged 60 to 75 with renal cell carcinoma. The chain recombines TRBV4-1 with TRBJ1-5; 7 bases are shared with TRBD1. CDR3 loop: CASSKDRDVQPQHF. CDR3 nucleotide sequence: TGCGCCAGCAGCAAAGACAGGGACGTACAGCCCCAGCATTTT.